The rows below give T cell receptor beta chains drawn from one sample of a study of post-analysis software for immune sequencing data. A single record per CDR3 protein comes from TCRdb applying MiXCR to the PCR reads. Among roughly 580,000 distinct CDR3 sequences, roughly 45% were seen once, and the ten largest hold about 1.5%. The sample was blood. The receptors here all came from a girl aged 10-17 years with multiple sclerosis. The CDR3 runs from the conserved cysteine through the conserved F or W. D genes are given only for firm matches. The size of a clone is reported for some rows only, either as once, few or many, or as a class for expanded clones.

clone size: -; V gene: TRBV5-1; J gene: TRBJ2-7; D gene: -; CDR3 DNA: TGCGCCAGCAGCTCGTACGGGGAGGAGAACTACGAGCAGTACTTC; CDR3 protein: CASSSYGEENYEQYF
clone size: few; V gene: TRBV29-1; J gene: TRBJ1-1; D gene: -; CDR3 DNA: TGCAGCGTTCATCGGGGGACTATGAACACTGAAGCTTTCTTT; CDR3 protein: CSVHRGTMNTEAFF
clone size: few; V gene: TRBV12-3/TRBV12-4; J gene: TRBJ2-7; D gene: -; CDR3 DNA: TGTGCCAGCAGTATCCCCCCAGCAAGGTATGGCGAGCAGTACTTC; CDR3 protein: CASSIPPARYGEQYF
clone size: -; V gene: TRBV10-3; J gene: TRBJ2-3; D gene: -; CDR3 DNA: TGTGCCATCAGTGAGTCTACGAGAGGAGATACGCAGTATTTT; CDR3 protein: CAISESTRGDTQYF
clone size: -; V gene: TRBV12-3/TRBV12-4; J gene: TRBJ2-7; D gene: TRBD1; CDR3 DNA: TGTGCCAGCAGTCCCCCGGGACAGGGACTCTACGAGCAGTACTTC; CDR3 protein: CASSPPGQGLYEQYF
clone size: few; V gene: TRBV5-1; J gene: TRBJ2-5; D gene: -; CDR3 DNA: TGCGCCAGCAGCTTGGCTCCGACTGCCCTCCAAGAGACCCAGTACTTC; CDR3 protein: CASSLAPTALQETQYF
clone size: many; V gene: TRBV12-3/TRBV12-4; J gene: TRBJ1-5; D gene: -; CDR3 DNA: TGTGCCAGCAGCCCCGGGACGGTTAATCAGCCCCAGCATTTT; CDR3 protein: CASSPGTVNQPQHF
clone size: -; V gene: TRBV12-3/TRBV12-4; J gene: TRBJ2-7; D gene: TRBD1; CDR3 DNA: TGTGCCAGCAGCCGTCGACAGGGGGACTACGAGCAGTACTTC; CDR3 protein: CASSRRQGDYEQYF
clone size: few; V gene: TRBV4-1; J gene: TRBJ2-5; D gene: TRBD2; CDR3 DNA: TGCGCCAGCAGCCAAGAAGGCCTAGCGGTAGAGACCCAGTACTTC; CDR3 protein: CASSQEGLAVETQYF
clone size: -; V gene: TRBV27; J gene: TRBJ2-1; D gene: TRBD2; CDR3 DNA: TGTGCCACTTCAGAGCGGGAGGGCCTCGACAATGAGCAGTTCTTC; CDR3 protein: CATSEREGLDNEQFF
clone size: few; V gene: TRBV27; J gene: TRBJ2-7; D gene: TRBD1; CDR3 DNA: TGTGCCAGCAGTTTCGGGTCGGGACAGGGGAACTACGAGCAGTACTTC; CDR3 protein: CASSFGSGQGNYEQYF
clone size: few; V gene: TRBV4-1; J gene: TRBJ2-7; D gene: -; CDR3 DNA: TGCGCCAGCAGCCAAGGCCGGGGAGGTCCCTACGAGCAGTACTTC; CDR3 protein: CASSQGRGGPYEQYF
clone size: once; V gene: TRBV27; J gene: TRBJ1-2; D gene: TRBD1; CDR3 DNA: TGTGCCAGCAGTATGACAGGGGGCGCTTACTATGGCTACACCTTC; CDR3 protein: CASSMTGGAYYGYTF
clone size: -; V gene: TRBV12-3/TRBV12-4; J gene: TRBJ1-1; D gene: TRBD1; CDR3 DNA: TGTGCCAGCAGTTTGGGAGGGGGCAGCCTTGAAGCTTTCTTT; CDR3 protein: CASSLGGGSLEAFF
clone size: -; V gene: TRBV3-1; J gene: TRBJ2-7; D gene: TRBD1; CDR3 DNA: TGTGCCAGCAGCCAACTGACAGGGGGCGAGTACGAGCAGTACTTC; CDR3 protein: CASSQLTGGEYEQYF
clone size: -; V gene: TRBV20-1; J gene: TRBJ2-1; D gene: TRBD2; CDR3 DNA: TGCAGTGCTAGAGACGCTAGCGGGGTCAATGAGCAGTTCTTC; CDR3 protein: CSARDASGVNEQFF